This TCR beta chain was profiled in a study of blood T cell repertoires in COVID-19. Study-wide context: Acute and convalescent COVID-19 specimens originated in the United States, Italy and Spain. Nucleic acid was either cDNA or gDNA, and it came from T cells, B-cell-depleted T cells, or PBMCs.

Per the original data handling: Amplification of reference gene primers provided the estimated nucleated cell counts. Sequencing used immunoSEQ multiplex PCR; TCRdb keeps in-frame clones, though not all of them. The V and J calls and clone size come from that table; D and trimming were worked out from the DNA. The data show about 250,000 clones, roughly 88% seen once. Seattle patients were enrolled during active infection and followed longitudinally. V lost 2 bases to trimming and J lost 6 bases, with 17 bases between them. The CDR3 is made up of 16 amino acids. Germline V gene sequence: CDR1 KGHSH, CDR2 LQKENI.

The receptor was isolated from a woman under 40 with COVID-19, enrolled during active disease. Input material: peripheral blood. V and J are TRBV18 and TRBJ2-1; tentatively, D is TRBD2 (7 bases). CDR3 DNA sequence: TGTGCCAGCTCACCAGAGGGACCCGGGGGGCTCAATGAGCAGTTCTTC. It is translated as CASSPEGPGGLNEQFF.